The next 9 T cell receptor beta chains were all read from a single sample in a study of vaccination and CD4 T cells after COVID-19. Cultured CD4+ T-cell DNA underwent Oncomine TCR Beta short-read sequencing. TCRdb re-derived calls from the PCR reads in MiXCR, one entry per CDR3 protein. The sample holds roughly 10,000 distinct CDR3 sequences, around 23% seen once. Noted treatment: approximately 11-day PBMC culture with coronavirus spike peptide pools or control peptides (ViraFEST assay). Antigens of these TCRs are unknown. Material: CD4+ T cells from blood, cultured in vitro, obtained after SARS-CoV-2 vaccination. These receptors originate from a human donor who had recovered from COVID-19.

This clonotype showed up just a few times. CDR3 residues: CASIGEGIGNQPQHF. The CDR3 DNA follows: TGTGCCAGCATTGGGGAGGGTATAGGGAATCAGCCCCAGCATTTT. V gene TRBV2 combines with J gene TRBJ1-5; D is undetermined. Trimming took 7 bases from V and 4 from J, leaving 17 bases between them. The CDR3 has 15 amino acids. Per the germline V gene, CDR1 is SNHLY and CDR2 is FYNNEI.

Within the sample, this clonotype is medium-sized (0.01 to 0.1%). V gene TRBV20-1 combines with J gene TRBJ2-5; D is undetermined. The CDR3 spans 12 residues. Germline CDR1 DFQATT, CDR2 SNEGSKA (reference sequence). For the CDR3, the DNA is TGCAGCCTACACCCGGGCCGGGAGACCCAGTACTTC. Translated: CSLHPGRETQYF.

The chain recombines TRBV6-1 with TRBJ2-3, with 9 positions matching TRBD1. V lost 4 bases and J lost 3; bases outside the gene matches: 11. CDR1 is MNHNS, CDR2 SASEGT, per germline. The CDR3 loop spans 17 amino acids. The CDR3 DNA sequence: TGTGCCAGCAGTGGGGGGCGACAGGGGGAATCGACAGATACGCAGTATTTT. It encodes CASSGGRQGESTDTQYF.

The chain is built from TRBV19 and TRBJ2-7; 9 bases line up with TRBD2. V shed 5 bases, J shed 5 bases, and the junction held 7 bases outside the gene matches. Germline loops: CDR1 LNHDA, CDR2 SQIVND (reference sequence). The CDR3 loop spans 14 amino acids. CDR3 nucleotide sequence: TGTGCCAGTAGTCCCGGGACTAGCCCCAACGAGCAGTACTTC. Translation gives CASSPGTSPNEQYF. Full variable domain (rest looked up from reference TRBV19 and TRBJ2-7): DGGITQSPKYLFRKEGQNVTLSCEQNLNHDAMYWYRQDPGQGLRLIYYSQIVNDFQKGDIAEGYSVSREKKESFPLTVTSAQKNPTAFYLCASSPGTSPNEQYFGPGTRLTVT.

Comment on this clonotype: Sequence at one end of the junction differs from germline and may be a read error. The chain uses TRBV6-1 and TRBJ1-5; the match to TRBD1 covers 7 bases. Germline V CDR1 and CDR2: MNHNS, SASEGT. The CDR3 is made up of 14 amino acids. DNA of the CDR3: TGTGCCAGCGGTGACAGGGAGTCTGCTTCGCCCCAGCATTTT. Amino acid sequence: CASGDRESASPQHF.

This clonotype turned up a few times. The chain has TRBV7-2 and TRBJ2-7, with 12 bases identical to TRBD2. After removal of 2 bases from V and 5 bases from J, the junction contained 4 bases not matched to a gene. The CDR3 consists of 15 residues. From germline, CDR1 is SGHTA and CDR2 FQGNSA. The CDR3 loop is CASSLLAGGPNEQYF. Written as DNA, the CDR3 is TGTGCCAGCAGCTTACTAGCGGGAGGGCCGAACGAGCAGTACTTC.

This clonotype was observed a handful of times. The chain joins TRBV7-9 to TRBJ2-1; 7 nucleotides line up with TRBD2. J was trimmed by 7 bases and V by 5 bases; bases with no gene match: 11. Germline CDR1 reads SEHNR; CDR2 reads FQNEAQ (reference sequence). This CDR3 is built from 15 residues. CDR3 in DNA: TGTGCCAGCAGCCCCCCGGGCGGGGGAGGAAATGAGCAGTTCTTC. Protein product: CASSPPGGGGNEQFF.

The gene calls are TRBV6-5 and TRBJ2-7, with no clear D. CDR3 length equals 15 residues. Germline CDR1 MNHEY, CDR2 SVGAGI. Trimming took off 4 bases at V and 1 base at J, with 14 bases between the two ends. CDR3 sequence reads: CASSSPEFNSYEQYF. In nucleotides, the CDR3 is TGTGCCAGCAGTTCCCCGGAGTTCAATTCCTACGAGCAGTACTTC.

The V gene is TRBV20-1, the J gene TRBJ2-3; 12 bases agree with TRBD2. The CDR3 contains 17 residues. The J segment lost 1 base and the V segment lost 6 bases, leaving 11 bases of the junction unmatched. Germline CDR1 is DFQATT and CDR2 is SNEGSKA (reference sequence). The CDR3 sequence: CSAHRLAGDEGTDTQYF. The CDR3 DNA follows: TGCAGTGCCCATCGACTAGCGGGAGATGAGGGCACAGATACGCAGTATTTT.